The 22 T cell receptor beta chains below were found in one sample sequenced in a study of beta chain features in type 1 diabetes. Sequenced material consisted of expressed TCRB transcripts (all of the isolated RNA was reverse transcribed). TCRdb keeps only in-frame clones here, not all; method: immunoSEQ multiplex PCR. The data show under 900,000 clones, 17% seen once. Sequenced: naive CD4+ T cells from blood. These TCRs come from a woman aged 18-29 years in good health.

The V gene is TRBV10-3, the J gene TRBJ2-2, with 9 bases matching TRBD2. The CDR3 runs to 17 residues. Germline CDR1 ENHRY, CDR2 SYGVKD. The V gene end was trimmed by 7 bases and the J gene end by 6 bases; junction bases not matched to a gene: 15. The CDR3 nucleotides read TGTGCCATCAAAGGGGCTTCCATTAGCGGGAGTCCCGGGGAGCTGTTTTTT. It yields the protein CAIKGASISGSPGELFF.

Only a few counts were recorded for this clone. In DNA form, the CDR3 reads TGTGCCAGCAGTTCGAGGACAGGGCAAACCGGGGAGCTGTTTTTT. It encodes CASSSRTGQTGELFF. The V call is TRBV6-1, the J call TRBJ2-2, with 8 positions matching TRBD1. Germline trimming cut 5 bases from V and 5 bases from J; bases unmatched to any gene: 7. Germline V lookup: CDR1 MNHNS, CDR2 SASEGT. This CDR3 has 15 residues.

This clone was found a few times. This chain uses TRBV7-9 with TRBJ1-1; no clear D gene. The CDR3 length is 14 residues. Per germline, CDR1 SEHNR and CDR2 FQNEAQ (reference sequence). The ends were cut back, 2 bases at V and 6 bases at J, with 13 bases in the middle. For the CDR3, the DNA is TGTGCCAGCAGCTTAAGCGGCACGTCAGCTGAAGCTTTCTTT. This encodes CASSLSGTSAEAFF.

CDR3 sequence: CASSGHGQAYEQYF. Here the CDR3 DNA reads TGTGCCAGCAGCGGGCATGGACAGGCCTACGAGCAGTACTTC. The V call is TRBV9, the J call TRBJ2-7; 7 positions match TRBD1. Trimming at V came to 3 bases and at J to 2 bases, leaving 5 bases not matched to a gene. CDR3 length: 14 residues. CDR1 SGDLS and CDR2 YYNGEE come from the germline V gene.

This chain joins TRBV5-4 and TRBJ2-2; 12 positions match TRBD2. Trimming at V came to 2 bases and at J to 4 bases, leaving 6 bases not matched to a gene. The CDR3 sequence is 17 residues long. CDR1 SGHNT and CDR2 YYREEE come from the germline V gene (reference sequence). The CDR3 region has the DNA TGTGCCAGCAGCTTACTGACTAGCGGGAGAAGCACCGGGGAGCTGTTTTTT. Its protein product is CASSLLTSGRSTGELFF. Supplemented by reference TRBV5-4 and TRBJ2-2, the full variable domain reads ETGVTQSPTHLIKTRGQQVTLRCSSQSGHNTVSWYQQALGQGPQFIFQYYREEENGRGNFPPRFSGLQFPNYSSELNVNALELDDSALYLCASSLLTSGRSTGELFFGEGSRLTVL.

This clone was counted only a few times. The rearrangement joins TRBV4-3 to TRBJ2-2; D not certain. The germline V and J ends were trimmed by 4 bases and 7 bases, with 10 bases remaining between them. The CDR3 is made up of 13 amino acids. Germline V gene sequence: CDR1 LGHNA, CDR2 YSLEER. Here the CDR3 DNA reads TGCGCCAGCAGCCTCCTAGATAGCGGGGAGCTGTTTTTT. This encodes CASSLLDSGELFF.

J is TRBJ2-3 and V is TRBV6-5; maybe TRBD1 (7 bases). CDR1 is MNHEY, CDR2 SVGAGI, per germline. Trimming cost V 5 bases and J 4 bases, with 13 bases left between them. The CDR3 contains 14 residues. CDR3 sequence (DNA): TGTGCCAGCAGTCAGGGGGGCCGGGCAGATACGCAGTATTTT. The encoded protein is CASSQGGRADTQYF.

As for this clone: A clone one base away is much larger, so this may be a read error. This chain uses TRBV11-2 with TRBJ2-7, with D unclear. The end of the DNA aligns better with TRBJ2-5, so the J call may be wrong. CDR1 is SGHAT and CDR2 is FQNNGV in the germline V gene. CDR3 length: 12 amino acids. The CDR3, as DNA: TGTGCCAGCAGCTTAGGACAAGAGACCCAGTACTTC. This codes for CASSLGQETQYF.

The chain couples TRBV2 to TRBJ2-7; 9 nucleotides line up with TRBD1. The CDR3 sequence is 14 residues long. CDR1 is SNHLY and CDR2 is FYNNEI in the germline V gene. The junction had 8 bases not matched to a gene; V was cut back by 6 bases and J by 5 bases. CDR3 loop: CASRPGTGYHEQYF. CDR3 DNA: TGTGCCAGCAGACCCGGGACAGGGTATCACGAGCAGTACTTC.

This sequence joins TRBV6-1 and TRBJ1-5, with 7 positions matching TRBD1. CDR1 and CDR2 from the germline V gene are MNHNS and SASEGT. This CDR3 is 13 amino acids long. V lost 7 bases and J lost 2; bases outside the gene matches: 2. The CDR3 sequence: CASTGQGNQPQHF. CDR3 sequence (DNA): TGTGCCAGCACCGGACAGGGCAATCAGCCCCAGCATTTT.

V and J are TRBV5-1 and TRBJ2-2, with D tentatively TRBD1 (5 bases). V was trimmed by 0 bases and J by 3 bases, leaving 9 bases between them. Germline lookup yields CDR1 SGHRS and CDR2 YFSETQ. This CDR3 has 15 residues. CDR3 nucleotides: TGCGCCAGCAGCTTGGCAGGGATCGACACCGGGGAGCTGTTTTTT. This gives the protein CASSLAGIDTGELFF.

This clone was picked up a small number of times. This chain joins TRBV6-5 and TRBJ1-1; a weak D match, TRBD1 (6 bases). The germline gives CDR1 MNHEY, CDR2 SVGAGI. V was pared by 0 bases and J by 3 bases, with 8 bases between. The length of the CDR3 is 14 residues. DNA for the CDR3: TGTGCCAGCAGTTACTCGACAGGATACACTGAAGCTTTCTTT. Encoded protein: CASSYSTGYTEAFF.

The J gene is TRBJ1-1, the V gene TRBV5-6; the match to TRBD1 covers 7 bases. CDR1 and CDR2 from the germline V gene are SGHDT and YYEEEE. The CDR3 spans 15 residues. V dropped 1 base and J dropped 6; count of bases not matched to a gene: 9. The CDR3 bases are TGTGCCAGCAGCTTGTTAGACAGGGTAATTGCTGAAGCTTTCTTT. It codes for CASSLLDRVIAEAFF.

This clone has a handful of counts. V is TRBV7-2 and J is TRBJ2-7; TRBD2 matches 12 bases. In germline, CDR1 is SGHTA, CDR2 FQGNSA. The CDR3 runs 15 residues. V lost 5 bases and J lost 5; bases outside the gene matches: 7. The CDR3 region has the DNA TGTGCCAGCAGCCGGAGGACTAGCGGGGCCCACGAGCAGTACTTC. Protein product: CASSRRTSGAHEQYF.

The CDR3 bases are TGTGCCAGCAGCTTAATTTCTGGGGGGGCAGATACGCAGTATTTT. The encoded protein is CASSLISGGADTQYF. The genes are TRBV7-3 and TRBJ2-3; the match to TRBD2 covers 7 bases. Per germline, CDR1 SGHTA and CDR2 FQGTGA. The trim removed 1 base at V and 4 bases at J, leaving 5 bases unmatched. The CDR3 contains 15 residues.

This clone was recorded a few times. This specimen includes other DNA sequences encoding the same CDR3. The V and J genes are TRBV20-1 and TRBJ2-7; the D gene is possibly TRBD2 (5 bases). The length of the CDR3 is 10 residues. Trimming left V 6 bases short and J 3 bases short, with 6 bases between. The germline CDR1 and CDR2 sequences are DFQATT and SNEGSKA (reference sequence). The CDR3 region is CSARDYEQYF. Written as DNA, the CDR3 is TGCAGTGCCCGGGACTACGAGCAGTACTTC.

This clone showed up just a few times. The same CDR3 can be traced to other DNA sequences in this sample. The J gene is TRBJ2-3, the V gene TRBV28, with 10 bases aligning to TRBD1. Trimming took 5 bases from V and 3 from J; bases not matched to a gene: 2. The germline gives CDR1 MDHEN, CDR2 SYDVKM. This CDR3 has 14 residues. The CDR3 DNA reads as TGTGCCAGCAGTACGGGACAGGGGACAGATACGCAGTATTTT. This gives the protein CASSTGQGTDTQYF.

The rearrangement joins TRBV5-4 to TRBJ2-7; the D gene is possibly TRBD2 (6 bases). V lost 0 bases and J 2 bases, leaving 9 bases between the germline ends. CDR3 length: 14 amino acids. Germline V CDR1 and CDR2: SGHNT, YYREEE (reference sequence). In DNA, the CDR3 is TGTGCCAGCAGCTTGGCTGGCGGGACCTACGAGCAGTACTTC. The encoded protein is CASSLAGGTYEQYF.

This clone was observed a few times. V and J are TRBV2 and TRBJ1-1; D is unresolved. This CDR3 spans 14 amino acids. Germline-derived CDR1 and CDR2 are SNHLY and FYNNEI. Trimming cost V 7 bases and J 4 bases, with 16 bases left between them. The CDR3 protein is CASNEPGSGTEAFF. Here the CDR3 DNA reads TGTGCCAGCAACGAACCAGGATCCGGCACTGAAGCTTTCTTT.

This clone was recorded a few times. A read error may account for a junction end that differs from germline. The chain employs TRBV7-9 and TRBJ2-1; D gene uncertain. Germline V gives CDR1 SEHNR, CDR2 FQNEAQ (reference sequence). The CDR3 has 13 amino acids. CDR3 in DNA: TGTGCCAGCACCTTATTAGGCCCCAATGAGCAGTTCTTC. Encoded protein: CASTLLGPNEQFF.

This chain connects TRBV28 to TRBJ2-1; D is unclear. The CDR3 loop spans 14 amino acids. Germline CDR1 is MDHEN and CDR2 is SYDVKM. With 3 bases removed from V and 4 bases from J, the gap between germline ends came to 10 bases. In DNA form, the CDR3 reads TGTGCCAGCAGTTTTCCATCTGGGTACAATGAGCAGTTCTTC. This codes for CASSFPSGYNEQFF.

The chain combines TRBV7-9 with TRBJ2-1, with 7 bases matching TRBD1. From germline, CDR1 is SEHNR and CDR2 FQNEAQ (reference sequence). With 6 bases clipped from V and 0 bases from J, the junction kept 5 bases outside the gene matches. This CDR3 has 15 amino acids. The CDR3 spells CASRNRGSSYNEQFF. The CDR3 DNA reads TGTGCCAGCAGAAACAGGGGCAGCTCCTACAATGAGCAGTTCTTC. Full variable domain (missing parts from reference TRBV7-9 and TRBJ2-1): DTGVSQNPRHKITKRGQNVTFRCDPISEHNRLYWYRQTLGQGPEFLTYFQNEAQLEKSRLLSDRFSAERPKGSFSTLEIQRTEQGDSAMYLCASRNRGSSYNEQFFGPGTRLTVL.